This TCR beta chain was observed in a study of naive and memory T cell subsets. This clonotype has a handful of counts. Its antigen is unknown. Germline V gives CDR1 MNHEY, CDR2 SVGAGI. The CDR3 extends over 13 amino acids. Unmatched junction bases numbered 5, after V lost 6 bases and J lost 4 bases. The beta constant-region primer was an equimolar mix of two oligonucleotides covering TRBC1 and TRBC2. Nested alpha and beta constant-region primers with the SP2 primer drove four PCR rounds on ligated cDNA. From the UMI-ligation and nested PCR reads, TCRdb called clonotypes with MiXCR, one entry per CDR3 protein. The data contain around 110,000 distinct CDR3 sequences, 36% of them seen just once; the ten biggest clones take up approximately 0.87%. Broader study findings: In CD4 and CD8 cells, diversity dropped from naive through EMRA.

Sequencing was performed on central memory CD4+ T cells from blood. The TCR comes from a human donor in good health. The genes are TRBV6-5 and TRBJ1-1; 7 nucleotides align to TRBD1. CDR3 in amino acids: CASRQGGGTEAFF. The CDR3 DNA is TGTGCCAGCAGGCAGGGGGGAGGCACTGAAGCTTTCTTT.